Shown below are 22 T cell receptor beta chains from a single sample sequenced in a study of blood T cell repertoires in COVID-19. Generated by immunoSEQ multiplex PCR, the TCRdb table keeps only in-frame clones and is missing some. The sample lists about 76,000 clones, 70% to 90% occurring once. The sample comprised peripheral blood. These receptors were obtained from a human donor in a cohort sampled during active COVID-19.

This clone was picked up one time. The CDR3 region has the DNA TGTGCCAGCAGTTACGCCCGGGACTACTCTGGAAACACCATATATTTT. Protein sequence: CASSYARDYSGNTIYF. The J gene is TRBJ1-3, the V gene TRBV6-5; D is possibly TRBD1 (5 bases). The CDR3 extends over 16 amino acids. V was cut by 2 bases and J by 0 bases, with 11 bases left in between. CDR1 and CDR2 from the germline V gene are MNHEY and SVGAGI.

The rearrangement links TRBV7-2 to TRBJ1-2, with D unresolved. CDR3 length equals 15 residues. V lost 0 bases and J lost 5, with 13 bases in between. From germline, CDR1 is SGHTA and CDR2 FQGNSA. CDR3 DNA sequence: TGTGCCAGCAGCTTAGCGCGGGCCCACTGGTATGGCTACACCTTC. Translation gives CASSLARAHWYGYTF.

CDR3 coding DNA: TGTGCCAGCAGACAGGGGAGAATGAGGGACACTGAAGCTTTCTTT. It encodes CASRQGRMRDTEAFF. The chain joins TRBV3-1 (or the pseudogene TRBV3-2) to TRBJ1-1; 7 nucleotides match TRBD1. The CDR3 spans 15 residues. Germline CDR1 LGHDT, CDR2 YNNKEL (reference sequence). V lost 6 bases, J lost 3 bases, and 10 bases stayed unmatched.

The rearrangement joins TRBV18 to TRBJ1-5; perhaps TRBD1 as D (6 bases). Germline V gene lookup returns CDR1 KGHSH and CDR2 LQKENI. Trimming left V 2 bases short and J 0 bases short, with 8 bases between. The length of the CDR3 is 15 residues. The CDR3 sequence: CASSPGQLSNQPQHF. CDR3 nucleotides: TGTGCCAGCTCACCAGGACAGCTTAGCAATCAGCCCCAGCATTTT.

The chain links TRBV15 to TRBJ1-2; D is perhaps TRBD1 (5 bases). This CDR3 region has 16 residues. Looked up from germline, CDR1 is LNHNV and CDR2 is YYDKDF (reference sequence). The V and J ends lost 3 bases and 3 bases respectively, with 17 bases between them. The CDR3 region is CATSSFDRQPYYGYTF. The CDR3 bases are TGTGCCACCAGCAGTTTCGACCGACAGCCTTACTATGGCTACACCTTC.

The gene calls are TRBV5-4 and TRBJ1-6; weak D call: TRBD1 (6 bases). The germline V gene encodes CDR1 SGHNT and CDR2 YYREEE (reference sequence). The CDR3 contains 14 residues. V was cut by 4 bases and J by 5 bases, with 10 bases left in between. CDR3 in DNA: TGTGCCAGCAGCCGTCAGGGGAATAATTCACCCCTCCACTTT. It translates to CASSRQGNNSPLHF.

The chain links TRBV3-1 (or the pseudogene TRBV3-2) to TRBJ2-5; possibly TRBD2 for D (5 bases). V was shortened by 4 bases and J by 8 bases, with 23 bases between the two germline ends. The CDR3 sequence is 16 residues long. From germline, CDR1 is LGHDT and CDR2 YNNKEL (reference sequence). CDR3 sequence: CASSLPRTRPQLTQYF. CDR3 sequence (DNA): TGTGCCAGCAGCCTCCCAAGGACTCGGCCCCAGTTAACCCAGTACTTC.

This rearrangement joins TRBV5-1 to TRBJ1-4, with 9 bases lining up with TRBD1. The ends lost 0 bases at V and 7 bases at J; junction bases unmatched: 4. Germline V lookup: CDR1 SGHRS, CDR2 YFSETQ. This CDR3 has 15 residues. CDR3 in amino acids: CASSLAGQGREKLFF. In DNA, the CDR3 is TGCGCCAGCAGCTTGGCCGGACAGGGGCGTGAAAAACTGTTTTTT.

The J gene is TRBJ2-1, the V gene TRBV7-9; the D gene is possibly TRBD2 (7 bases). CDR1 is SEHNR, CDR2 FQNEAQ, per germline (reference sequence). Between the trimmed V and J ends, which lost 3 bases and 5 bases, there was a span of 17 bases. There are 16 residues in the CDR3. The CDR3 loop reads CASSLDSGGPNNEQFF. The CDR3 nucleotides read TGTGCCAGCAGCTTGGATTCGGGGGGCCCCAACAATGAGCAGTTCTTC.

This clone is a singleton in its sample. This chain joins TRBV6-5 and TRBJ1-3, with unresolved D. The CDR3 runs 14 residues. Trimming removed 7 bases at V and 8 bases at J, with 18 bases between. The germline V gene encodes CDR1 MNHEY and CDR2 SVGAGI. CDR3 in amino acids: CASTRRTPMDTIYF. Written as DNA, the CDR3 is TGTGCCAGCACCCGAAGGACTCCTATGGACACCATATATTTT.

The chain recombines TRBV11-3 with TRBJ2-1, with TRBD1 matching 8 bases. This CDR3 contains 14 residues. J lost 8 bases, V lost 1 base, and 4 bases had no gene match. Germline V gene lookup returns CDR1 SGHNT and CDR2 YENEEA. DNA of the CDR3: TGTGCCAGCAGCTTAGGACAGGGGAACGATGAGCAGTTCTTC. Amino acids: CASSLGQGNDEQFF.

This clone was detected once. This sample includes further DNA sequences coding for the same CDR3. The chain links TRBV11-2 to TRBJ1-2, with 9 bases aligning to TRBD1. Germline CDR1 SGHAT, CDR2 FQNNGV. After removal of 3 bases from V and 8 bases from J, the junction contained 4 bases not matched to a gene. The CDR3 sequence is 13 residues long. CDR3 DNA sequence: TGTGCCAGCAGCTTGGGACAGGGTTACGGCTACACCTTC. This sequence encodes CASSLGQGYGYTF.

The chain carries TRBV9 and TRBJ2-5; 9 bases agree with TRBD2. With 4 bases clipped from V and 5 bases from J, the junction kept 9 bases outside the gene matches. The V gene's germline CDR1 is SGDLS and CDR2 YYNGEE. The CDR3 contains 15 residues. The CDR3 reads CASSSIAGARETQYF. The CDR3, as DNA: TGTGCCAGCAGCTCAATAGCGGGGGCCCGGGAGACCCAGTACTTC.

The rearrangement joins TRBV29-1 to TRBJ2-7, with 7 bases identical to TRBD1. Germline V gene lookup returns CDR1 SQVTM and CDR2 ANQGSEA. The V segment lost 6 bases and the J segment 0 bases; nucleotides outside the gene matches: 8. The CDR3 has 14 amino acids. The DNA of the CDR3 is TGCAGCGTAAGGGACAGAACGAGCTCCTACGAGCAGTACTTC. It yields the protein CSVRDRTSSYEQYF.

The J gene is TRBJ1-2, the V gene TRBV5-1; 8 positions match TRBD1. V trimming: 2 bases; J trimming: 8 bases; junction bases outside the gene matches: 5. Germline V gives CDR1 SGHRS, CDR2 YFSETQ. The CDR3 sequence is 13 residues long. The CDR3 loop reads CASSFGQGGGYTF. The DNA of the CDR3 is TGCGCCAGCAGCTTTGGACAGGGAGGCGGCTACACCTTC.

This clone appeared a single time. The chain joins TRBV2 to TRBJ1-5; 7 bases fit TRBD1. There are 15 residues in the CDR3. The V and J ends lost 4 bases and 3 bases, in that order; junction bases with no gene match: 6. Germline V gene sequence: CDR1 SNHLY, CDR2 FYNNEI. CDR3 bases: TGTGCCAGCAGTGCAGGGACAGAAATCAATCAGCCCCAGCATTTT. Protein product: CASSAGTEINQPQHF.

The CDR3 bases are TGTGCCAGTAGCAATGGGGGGGCTAGCACAGATACGCAGTATTTT. Amino acids: CASSNGGASTDTQYF. The chain has TRBV19 and TRBJ2-3; a possible D gene is TRBD2 (7 bases). With 6 bases removed from V and 0 bases from J, the gap between germline ends came to 13 bases. Germline V gives CDR1 LNHDA, CDR2 SQIVND (reference sequence). CDR3 length equals 15 residues.

This sequence joins TRBV6-1 and TRBJ2-7; possibly TRBD2 for D (5 bases). With 0 bases removed from V and 12 bases from J, the gap between germline ends came to 18 bases. CDR1 is MNHNS and CDR2 is SASEGT in the germline V gene. This CDR3 comprises 14 residues. For the CDR3, the DNA is TGTGCCAGCAGTGAAGCGCCAGAGGCAAGGGAGACGTACTTC. Amino acid sequence: CASSEAPEARETYF.

This chain links TRBV13 with TRBJ2-5; 9 positions agree with TRBD2. This CDR3 is built from 14 residues. In germline, CDR1 is PRHDT, CDR2 FYEKMQ (reference sequence). With 4 bases clipped from V and 3 bases from J, the junction kept 3 bases outside the gene matches. CDR3 loop: CASSWRGGEETQYF. The CDR3 nucleotides are TGTGCCAGCAGCTGGCGGGGGGGAGAAGAGACCCAGTACTTC.

This chain connects TRBV5-1 to TRBJ1-3; D is unresolved. The CDR3 is 15 residues long. V lost 8 bases and J lost 0, with 15 bases in between. CDR1 is SGHRS and CDR2 is YFSETQ in the germline V gene. The CDR3 reads CASTNDGSSGNTIYF. CDR3 coding DNA: TGCGCCAGTACTAACGACGGTAGCTCTGGAAACACCATATATTTT.

This chain uses TRBV7-2 with TRBJ2-3, with a possible D match to TRBD2 (6 bases). Germline V gene data show CDR1 as SGHTA and CDR2 as FQGNSA. The CDR3 consists of 14 residues. The V gene lost 3 bases and the J gene lost 2 bases, with 9 bases spanning the gap. As DNA, the CDR3 is TGTGCCAGCAGCTTGCGGGGAAACACAGATACGCAGTATTTT. Protein product: CASSLRGNTDTQYF.

The V and J genes are TRBV12-1 and TRBJ2-1; the table's D call TRBD2 went unverified against the DNA. TRBV12-1 is labeled a pseudogene. The CDR3 has 13 amino acids. The CDR3 DNA reads as TGTGCCCCTGGAGTGACGGTGACTACAAGGCAGTTCTTC. This gives the protein CAPGVTVTTRQFF.